This is a list of T cell receptor beta chains from one sample in a study of T cells after yellow fever vaccination. TCRdb fed the 5' RACE reads into MiXCR, producing one record per CDR3 protein. The sample holds about 170,000 distinct CDR3 sequences, approximately 11% seen once. Specimen: CD8+ T cells sorted from PBMCs, collected 15 days after the yellow fever booster vaccination. The receptors here all came from a man aged 18 to 35 who received the YFV17D yellow fever vaccine. The conserved cysteine and the conserved F or W are not part of the CDR3 here. Each record gives: J gene, clone size, V gene, D gene, CDR3 length, CDR3 protein. The D gene is left open where the match is weak. Only some rows state a clone size, as once, few, many or a class for expanded clones.

TRBJ2-1	many	TRBV12-3/TRBV12-4	-	13	ASSLAGGAANEQF
TRBJ1-1	-	TRBV6-5	-	11	ASSYSRGYKSF
TRBJ2-5	-	TRBV7-9	TRBD2	11	ASSLSGGKTQY
TRBJ1-3	many	TRBV7-9	-	13	ASSSPGNSGNTIY
TRBJ2-2	-	TRBV5-1	-	12	ASSLPPGSGELF
TRBJ1-2	few	TRBV27	TRBD1	15	ASRPSPGQSKFYGYT
TRBJ2-1	-	TRBV12-3/TRBV12-4	-	13	ASSLVGGARNEQF
TRBJ1-2	few	TRBV4-3	-	15	ASSPFFPGQANYGYT
TRBJ2-7	few	TRBV7-8	TRBD1	12	ASSSGQGSYEQY
TRBJ2-1	-	TRBV30	-	14	AWSVLGEGSYNEQF
TRBJ2-2	-	TRBV10-2	-	13	ASSESDRNTGELF
TRBJ1-5	-	TRBV6-5	-	13	ASSPHRYSNQPQH
TRBJ2-7	-	TRBV2	-	10	ASRTSFYEQY
TRBJ2-3	-	TRBV27	-	13	ASSFLTGLTDTQY
TRBJ1-5	-	TRBV12-5	-	12	ASEGGASNQPQH
TRBJ2-5	-	TRBV4-1	TRBD2	12	ASRVSGGEETQY
TRBJ1-1	few	TRBV4-3	-	15	ASSQAPFEGGNTEAF
TRBJ2-5	few	TRBV7-2	-	12	ASNYPGNPKTQY
TRBJ2-1	few	TRBV29-1	-	13	SVEGDRGTYNEQF
TRBJ1-1	-	TRBV7-6	-	12	ASSPGKIGTEAF
TRBJ1-5	-	TRBV6-2/TRBV6-3	TRBD1	13	ASSWDRGANQPQH
TRBJ2-2	few	TRBV7-2	-	13	ASSLELSNTGELF
TRBJ2-1	many	TRBV7-8	-	14	ASSFRRLVRNNEQF
TRBJ2-1	-	TRBV9	-	13	ASSVEGSGDNEQF
TRBJ1-6	-	TRBV27	-	12	ASTLGAAGSPLH
TRBJ2-3	many	TRBV18	TRBD2	17	ASSPGRNWGLEGTDTQY
TRBJ2-1	-	TRBV7-9	TRBD1	17	ASSPVTGQGQSSYNEQF
TRBJ1-2	-	TRBV29-1	TRBD1	12	SVEDRTGADGYT
TRBJ2-7	-	TRBV5-1	-	12	ASCPSDSSYEQY
TRBJ2-7	-	TRBV27	TRBD2	13	ASRPIAGGTYEQY
TRBJ2-2	-	TRBV12-5	TRBD2	15	ASGQFPGGAVTGELF
TRBJ1-2	few	TRBV9	-	11	ASSVTNRAGYT
TRBJ1-5	few	TRBV27	TRBD1	14	ASSLTGQGGSQPQH
TRBJ2-3	-	TRBV25-1	TRBD2	15	ASSDTATSGSTDTQY
TRBJ2-2	few	TRBV12-3/TRBV12-4	TRBD1	14	ASSLPDRANTGELF
TRBJ2-6	-	TRBV7-6	TRBD1	13	ASSQTGAGANVLT
TRBJ1-1	-	TRBV6-5	-	12	ASSPRSWNTEAF
TRBJ1-1	-	TRBV7-7	-	11	ASSLNSKAEAF
TRBJ1-5	-	TRBV4-1	-	13	ASSQEFTGNQPQH
TRBJ2-5	-	TRBV27	-	15	ASTTLGGRGPQETQY
TRBJ2-1	-	TRBV12-3/TRBV12-4	TRBD1	15	ASSPELRTGIRNEQF
TRBJ2-3	-	TRBV25-1	-	12	ASQSWAGTDTQY
TRBJ2-3	-	TRBV12-3/TRBV12-4	TRBD2	15	ASSLARLAAETDTQY